The 12 T cell receptor beta chains presented below share a single source sample, sequenced in a study of shared clonotypes between healthy human individuals. Here immunoSEQ multiplex PCR was the method, and the copy in TCRdb shows in-frame clones only, minus some. Found here are 300,000 to 400,000 clones, more than 75% of them singletons; the top ten hold roughly 17%. The sample consisted of memory CD8+ T cells sorted from blood. Documented subset: CD45RO+ cells pooled with CCR7-negative TemRA cells. The receptors originated from a man between 18 and 29 years old in good health.

The rearrangement links TRBV5-8 to TRBJ1-1; 7 bases are shared with TRBD1. Trimming cost V 4 bases and J 10 bases; bases outside gene matches: 13. CDR3 length equals 14 residues. Germline CDR1 and CDR2: SGHTS and YDEGEE. The CDR3 spells CASSKPTGRLGAFF. The CDR3, as DNA: TGTGCCAGCAGCAAACCGACAGGGCGATTGGGAGCTTTCTTT.

The CDR3 DNA reads as TGCGCCAGCAGCCTTTTACCCCTCGGACAGGGGGCTTCTGGAAACACCATATATTTT. Encoded protein: CASSLLPLGQGASGNTIYF. The chain recombines TRBV4-3 with TRBJ1-3; 11 nucleotides line up with TRBD1. Looked up from germline, CDR1 is LGHNA and CDR2 is YSLEER. The CDR3 extends over 19 amino acids. V lost 4 bases, J lost 1 base, and 12 bases stayed unmatched.

The chain combines TRBV9 with TRBJ1-3; D is uncertain. This CDR3 has 16 residues. The V end lost 0 bases, the J end lost 0 bases, and 10 bases lay between the germline ends. The germline gives CDR1 SGDLS, CDR2 YYNGEE. The CDR3 loop reads CASSVGRHSSGNTIYF. For the CDR3, the DNA is TGTGCCAGCAGCGTAGGACGGCATAGCTCTGGAAACACCATATATTTT. The variable domain in full, with the rest retrieved from reference TRBV9 and TRBJ1-3, is DSGVTQTPKHLITATGQRVTLRCSPRSGDLSVYWYQQSLDQGLQFLIQYYNGEERAKGNILERFSAQQFPDLHSELNLSSLELGDSALYFCASSVGRHSSGNTIYFGEGSWLTVV.

The chain links TRBV10-3 to TRBJ1-6; D call uncertain. The length of the CDR3 is 14 residues. Per the germline V gene, CDR1 is ENHRY and CDR2 is SYGVKD. V was shortened by 11 bases and J by 2 bases, with 13 bases between the two germline ends. CDR3 sequence: CAASPEPYNSPLHF. In DNA form, the CDR3 reads TGTGCCGCTAGCCCAGAGCCCTATAATTCACCCCTCCACTTT.

This chain connects TRBV6-1 to TRBJ1-5; no clear D. The CDR3 has 13 residues. The germline V and J ends were trimmed by 1 base and 4 bases, with 5 bases remaining between them. Germline V lookup: CDR1 MNHNS, CDR2 SASEGT. The CDR3 nucleotides read TGTGCCAGCAGTGAAGGAAGAAATCAGCCCCAGCATTTT. Its protein is CASSEGRNQPQHF.

The rearrangement uses TRBV19 and TRBJ2-2; the D is unclear. V lost 6 bases and J lost 7, with 12 bases in between. Germline assignment: CDR1 LNHDA and CDR2 SQIVND (reference sequence). The length of the CDR3 is 13 residues. CDR3 sequence: CASRIPDFGELFF. In DNA form, the CDR3 reads TGTGCCAGTAGAATACCCGACTTCGGGGAGCTGTTTTTT.

This chain connects TRBV27 to TRBJ2-7, with D hard to call. Germline V gives CDR1 MNHEY, CDR2 SMNVEV (reference sequence). CDR3 length equals 14 residues. Trimming pared 0 bases from V and 3 bases from J, leaving 9 bases between. The CDR3 loop is CASSLSGILYEQYF. The CDR3 nucleotides are TGTGCCAGCAGTTTATCCGGTATCCTCTACGAGCAGTACTTC.

The V call is TRBV9, the J call TRBJ2-3; no clear D gene. CDR3 length: 14 residues. V lost 4 bases and J lost 1, with 10 bases in between. Germline CDR1 reads SGDLS; CDR2 reads YYNGEE. The CDR3 sequence is CASSLPGGTDTQYF. Here the CDR3 DNA reads TGTGCCAGCAGCCTCCCCGGTGGCACAGATACGCAGTATTTT.

J is TRBJ2-1 and V is TRBV4-3; D assignment may be TRBD1 or TRBD2 (5 bases each). Germline V gives CDR1 LGHNA, CDR2 YSLEER. The V gene lost 6 bases and the J gene lost 9 bases, with 15 bases spanning the gap. This CDR3 spans 13 amino acids. The CDR3 sequence: CASSGTGGPEQFF. Written as DNA, the CDR3 is TGCGCCAGCAGTGGAACTGGGGGACCTGAGCAGTTCTTC.

The rearrangement joins TRBV6-5 to TRBJ1-2; 8 bases match TRBD1. Germline V gives CDR1 MNHEY, CDR2 SVGAGI. V shed 6 bases, J shed 4 bases, and the junction held 10 bases outside the gene matches. The CDR3 consists of 15 residues. DNA for the CDR3: TGTGCCAGCAGCCAAGACAGGGGTTGGAGCTATGGCTACACCTTC. It translates to CASSQDRGWSYGYTF.

The chain recombines TRBV4-2 with TRBJ2-7, with 7 bases matching TRBD2. Germline CDR1 and CDR2: LGHNA and YNFKEQ. The CDR3 contains 14 residues. V trimming: 0 bases; J trimming: 12 bases; junction bases outside the gene matches: 11. DNA of the CDR3: TGTGCCAGCAGCCAAGATCTCGGGCTAGCGGAACTGTACTTC. Translated, it gives CASSQDLGLAELYF.

This chain joins TRBV19 and TRBJ1-2; no clear D. Germline lookup yields CDR1 LNHDA and CDR2 SQIVND (reference sequence). V was cut by 1 base and J by 3 bases, with 6 bases left in between. The CDR3 is 13 amino acids. This CDR3 is CASSIGLDYGYTF. CDR3 sequence (DNA): TGTGCCAGTAGTATAGGACTTGACTATGGCTACACCTTC. Looking up the rest from reference TRBV19 and TRBJ1-2 gives the full variable domain: DGGITQSPKYLFRKEGQNVTLSCEQNLNHDAMYWYRQDPGQGLRLIYYSQIVNDFQKGDIAEGYSVSREKKESFPLTVTSAQKNPTAFYLCASSIGLDYGYTFGSGTRLTVV.